Given below is one T cell receptor beta chain in context. As yet, its antigen is unknown. Pooled samples include second doses given at about 4 or 12 weeks. The data are from a study of T cell responses to AZD1222 COVID-19 vaccine. Profiled with immunoSEQ multiplex PCR; TCRdb holds only in-frame clones, not every one. The sample lists approximately 140,000 clones, 80% to 95% occurring once. The CDR3 is 15 residues long. The V segment lost 0 bases and the J segment 4 bases; nucleotides outside the gene matches: 6. Germline V CDR1 and CDR2: SGDLS, YYNGEE. General study points: The study found Spike-specific TCR breadth and depth rose after two AZD1222 doses. Reports say nearly half of spike-specific TCRs go after unmutated variant regions.

This chain joins TRBV9 and TRBJ1-2, with 7 bases fitting TRBD1. The specimen comprised peripheral blood, sampled 28 days after the second AZD1222 dose. The sequence was obtained from an adult who received the AZD1222 COVID-19 vaccine. The CDR3 DNA reads as TGTGCCAGCAGCGTAGGACAGGGAATTGTCTATGGCTACACCTTC. As protein: CASSVGQGIVYGYTF.